The clone carrying this T cell receptor beta chain has more than one count but fewer than ten. As yet, its antigen is unknown. Healthy Caucasians supplied all donations. This record comes from a study of identical twins. The CDR3 has 15 amino acids. V lost 5 bases and J 2 bases, leaving 15 bases between the germline ends. Overall study findings and caveats: The study reached conclusions through statistical analysis that was cross-sectional, not following the same donors.

The authors used template switching to add a universal primer site and gave cDNA unique molecular identifiers. TCRdb recomputed calls from the 5' RACE reads with MiXCR, one row per CDR3 protein. The sample includes around 470,000 distinct CDR3 sequences, 12% to 15% seen only once; the top ten take around 0.52%. This same sample was also part of a study on yellow fever vaccine responses in identical twins. This second report adds: Reportedly, twins showed a vaccine T cell response that looked partly convergent and partly personalized.

The sequenced sample consisted of CD4+ T cells sorted from blood. The rearrangement joins TRBV12-3 or TRBV12-4 to TRBJ2-5, with D perhaps given as TRBD1 or TRBD2 (6 bases each). The TCR comes from a woman aged 18-29 years in good health. The CDR3 nucleotides read TGTGCCAGCAGTCCGACAGGAGGGGCGCAAGAGACCCAGTACTTC. Its protein is CASSPTGGAQETQYF.